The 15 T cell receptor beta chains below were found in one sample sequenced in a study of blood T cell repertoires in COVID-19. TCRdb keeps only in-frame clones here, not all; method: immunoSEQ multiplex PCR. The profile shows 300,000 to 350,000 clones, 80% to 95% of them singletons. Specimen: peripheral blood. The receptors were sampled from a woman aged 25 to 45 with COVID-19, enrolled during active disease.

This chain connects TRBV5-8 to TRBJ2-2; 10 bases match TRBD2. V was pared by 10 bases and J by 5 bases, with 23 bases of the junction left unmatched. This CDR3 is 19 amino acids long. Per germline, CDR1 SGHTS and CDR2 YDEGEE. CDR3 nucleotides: TGTGCCGGCCGGCGGAGGGGTGGTGCTAGCGGGAGCCGGACCGGGGAGCTGTTTTTT. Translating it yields CAGRRRGGASGSRTGELFF. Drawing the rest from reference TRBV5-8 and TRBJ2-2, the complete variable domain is EAGVTQSPTHLIKTRGQQATLRCSPISGHTSVYWYQQALGLGLQFLLWYDEGEERNRGNFPPRFSGRQFPNYSSELNVNALELEDSALYLCAGRRRGGASGSRTGELFFGEGSRLTVL.

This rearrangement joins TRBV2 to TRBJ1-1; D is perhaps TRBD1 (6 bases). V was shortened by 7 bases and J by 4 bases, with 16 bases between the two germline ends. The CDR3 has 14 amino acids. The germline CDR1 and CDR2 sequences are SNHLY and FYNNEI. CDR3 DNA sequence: TGTGCCAGCAACCAACAGGGAAAGGGCACTGAAGCTTTCTTT. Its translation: CASNQQGKGTEAFF.

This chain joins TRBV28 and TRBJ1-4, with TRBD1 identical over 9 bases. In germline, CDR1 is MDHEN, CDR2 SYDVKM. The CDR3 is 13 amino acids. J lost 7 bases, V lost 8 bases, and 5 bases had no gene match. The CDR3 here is CASQTGGGEKLFF. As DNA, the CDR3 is TGTGCCAGCCAGACAGGGGGTGGTGAAAAACTGTTTTTT.

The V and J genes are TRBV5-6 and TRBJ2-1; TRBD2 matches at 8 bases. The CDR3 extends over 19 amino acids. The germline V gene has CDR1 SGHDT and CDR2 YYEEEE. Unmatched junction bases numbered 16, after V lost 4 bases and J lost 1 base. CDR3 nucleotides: TGTGCCAGCAGCGGGCGGAGAGTGAGCGGGAGTCTGTCCTACAATGAGCAGTTCTTC. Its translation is CASSGRRVSGSLSYNEQFF.

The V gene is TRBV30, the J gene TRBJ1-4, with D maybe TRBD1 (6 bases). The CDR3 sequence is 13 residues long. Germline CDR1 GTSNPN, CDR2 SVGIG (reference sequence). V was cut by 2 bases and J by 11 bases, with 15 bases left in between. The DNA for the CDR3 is TGTGCCTGGAGTCTGACAGGCCCCGGGAAACTGTTTTTT. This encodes CAWSLTGPGKLFF.

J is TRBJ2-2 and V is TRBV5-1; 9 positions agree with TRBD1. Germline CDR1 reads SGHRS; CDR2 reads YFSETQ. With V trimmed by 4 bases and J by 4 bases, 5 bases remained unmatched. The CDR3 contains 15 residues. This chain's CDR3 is CASSETGGVTGELFF. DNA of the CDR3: TGCGCCAGCAGCGAGACAGGGGGTGTCACCGGGGAGCTGTTTTTT.

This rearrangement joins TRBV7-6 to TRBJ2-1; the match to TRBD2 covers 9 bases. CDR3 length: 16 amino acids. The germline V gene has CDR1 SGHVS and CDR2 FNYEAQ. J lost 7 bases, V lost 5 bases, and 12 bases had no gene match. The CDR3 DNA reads TGTGCCAGCAGCCCAATGGGCGGGAGGGCAGGGAATGAGCAGTTCTTC. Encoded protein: CASSPMGGRAGNEQFF.

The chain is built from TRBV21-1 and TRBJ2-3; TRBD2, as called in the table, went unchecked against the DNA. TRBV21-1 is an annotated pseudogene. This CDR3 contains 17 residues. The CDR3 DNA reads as TGTGCCAGCAGCCACTCTATGGCGGGTCCTACCCCAGATACGCAGTATTTT. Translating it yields CASSHSMAGPTPDTQYF.

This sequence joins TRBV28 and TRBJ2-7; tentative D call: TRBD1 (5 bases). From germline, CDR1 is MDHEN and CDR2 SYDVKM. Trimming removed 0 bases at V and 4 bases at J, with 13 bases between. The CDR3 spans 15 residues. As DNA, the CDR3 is TGTGCCAGCAGTTTATGGCCCAGGGAAAGGTACGAGCAGTACTTC. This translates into CASSLWPRERYEQYF.

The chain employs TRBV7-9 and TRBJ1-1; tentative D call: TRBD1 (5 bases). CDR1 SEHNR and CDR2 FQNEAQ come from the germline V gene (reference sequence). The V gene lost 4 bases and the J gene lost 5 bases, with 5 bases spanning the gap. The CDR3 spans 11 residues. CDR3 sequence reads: CASSSGTEAFF. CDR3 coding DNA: TGTGCCAGCAGCTCAGGGACTGAAGCTTTCTTT.

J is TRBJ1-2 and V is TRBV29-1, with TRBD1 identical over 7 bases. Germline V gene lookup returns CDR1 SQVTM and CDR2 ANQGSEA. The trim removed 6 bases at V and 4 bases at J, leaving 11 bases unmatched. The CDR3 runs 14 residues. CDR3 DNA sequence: TGCAGCGTGGCCCCAGGGGGTATCCTCTATGGCTACACCTTC. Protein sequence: CSVAPGGILYGYTF.

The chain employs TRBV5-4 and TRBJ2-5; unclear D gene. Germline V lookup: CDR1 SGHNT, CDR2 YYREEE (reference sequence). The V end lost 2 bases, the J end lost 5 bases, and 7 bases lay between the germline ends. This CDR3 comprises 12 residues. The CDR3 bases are TGTGCCAGCAGCTTCCCCATGGAGACCCAGTACTTC. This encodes CASSFPMETQYF.

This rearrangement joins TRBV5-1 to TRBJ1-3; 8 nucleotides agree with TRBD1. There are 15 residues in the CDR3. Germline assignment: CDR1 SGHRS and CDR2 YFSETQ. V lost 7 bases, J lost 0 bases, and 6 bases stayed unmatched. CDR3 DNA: TGCGCCAGCCAACTACAGGGGGACTCTGGAAACACCATATATTTT. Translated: CASQLQGDSGNTIYF.

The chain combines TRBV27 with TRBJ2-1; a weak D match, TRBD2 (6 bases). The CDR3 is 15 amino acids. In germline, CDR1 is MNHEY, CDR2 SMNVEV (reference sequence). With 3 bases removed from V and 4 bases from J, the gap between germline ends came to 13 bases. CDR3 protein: CASSLGSGNYNEQFF. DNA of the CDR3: TGTGCCAGCAGTTTGGGTAGCGGAAATTACAATGAGCAGTTCTTC.

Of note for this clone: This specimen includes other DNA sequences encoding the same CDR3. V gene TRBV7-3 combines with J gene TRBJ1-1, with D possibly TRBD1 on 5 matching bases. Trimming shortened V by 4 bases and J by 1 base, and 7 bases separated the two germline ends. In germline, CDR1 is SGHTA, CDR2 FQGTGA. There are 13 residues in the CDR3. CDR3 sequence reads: CASSSQGNTEAFF. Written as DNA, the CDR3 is TGTGCCAGCAGCTCGCAGGGGAACACTGAAGCTTTCTTT. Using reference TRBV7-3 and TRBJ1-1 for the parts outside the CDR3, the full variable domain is GAGVSQTPSNKVTEKGKYVELRCDPISGHTALYWYRQSLGQGPEFLIYFQGTGAADDSGLPNDRFFAVRPEGSVSTLKIQRTERGDSAVYLCASSSQGNTEAFFGQGTRLTVV.